These 13 T cell receptor beta chains share one sample of origin, sequenced in a study of blood T cell repertoires in COVID-19. TCRdb's table, derived via immunoSEQ multiplex PCR, lists solely in-frame clones and lacks some. This table has approximately 350,000 clones, around 89% appearing once. Material for sequencing was peripheral blood. The receptors originated from a man aged 35 to 55 with acute or convalescent COVID-19.

This sequence joins TRBV6-4 and TRBJ2-1; TRBD2 might be the D (6 bases). The V gene lost 2 bases and the J gene lost 8 bases, with 16 bases spanning the gap. The germline V gene encodes CDR1 MRHNA and CDR2 SNTAGT. This CDR3 is built from 15 residues. For the CDR3, the DNA is TGTGCCAGCAGTGACGGGCCCTCGGAGGGGCATGAGCAGTTCTTC. It translates to CASSDGPSEGHEQFF.

CDR3 loop: CASSSGQGGVGKLFF. The CDR3 region has the DNA TGTGCCAGCAGCTCGGGACAGGGAGGCGTAGGAAAACTGTTTTTT. V usage is TRBV9 and J usage is TRBJ1-4; TRBD1 matches at 9 bases. CDR3 length equals 15 residues. J lost 10 bases, V lost 4 bases, and 11 bases had no gene match. CDR1 is SGDLS and CDR2 is YYNGEE in the germline V gene.

This clone came up a few times. The chain joins TRBV7-9 to TRBJ1-1; 8 positions match TRBD1. Germline CDR1 SEHNR, CDR2 FQNEAQ (reference sequence). The CDR3 runs 11 residues. J was trimmed by 11 bases and V by 5 bases; bases with no gene match: 4. The CDR3 coding sequence is TGTGCCAGCAGCGCGGGGACAGGTGCTTTCTTT. Its translation is CASSAGTGAFF.

This chain joins TRBV28 and TRBJ2-1; 7 bases line up with TRBD1. V lost 7 bases and J lost 4; bases outside the gene matches: 13. Germline CDR1 is MDHEN and CDR2 is SYDVKM. The CDR3 length is 16 residues. The CDR3 loop reads CASKSTGYLHYNEQFF. The CDR3 DNA sequence: TGTGCCAGCAAGTCGACAGGGTATCTTCATTACAATGAGCAGTTCTTC. Full variable domain (outside the CDR3, taken from reference TRBV28 and TRBJ2-1): DVKVTQSSRYLVKRTGEKVFLECVQDMDHENMFWYRQDPGLGLRLIYFSYDVKMKEKGDIPEGYSVSREKKERFSLILESASTNQTSMYLCASKSTGYLHYNEQFFGPGTRLTVL.

The chain couples TRBV2 to TRBJ1-1; TRBD1 is a possible D gene (6 bases). Per germline, CDR1 SNHLY and CDR2 FYNNEI. The CDR3 has 12 amino acids. V lost 2 bases to trimming and J lost 8 bases, with 9 bases between them. For the CDR3, the DNA is TGTGCCAGCAGTGAATTAGGGGGAGAAGCTTTCTTT. It yields the protein CASSELGGEAFF.

In its sample, this clone was seen once. The chain joins TRBV5-4 to TRBJ2-5, with a weak D call TRBD2 (7 bases). V lost 5 bases and J lost 2, with 16 bases in between. Germline CDR1 reads SGHNT; CDR2 reads YYREEE (reference sequence). The CDR3 consists of 15 residues. The DNA for the CDR3 is TGTGCCAGCAGGTTAGGGGGGGCTAGGCAAGAGACCCAGTACTTC. This codes for CASRLGGARQETQYF.

The rearrangement uses TRBV28 and TRBJ1-2, with 8 bases that match TRBD1. The CDR3 has 14 residues. V lost 4 bases to trimming and J lost 3 bases; unmatched junction nucleotides: 4. The germline CDR1 and CDR2 sequences are MDHEN and SYDVKM. CDR3: CASSYGQGDYGYTF. Here the CDR3 DNA reads TGTGCCAGCAGTTATGGACAGGGAGACTATGGCTACACCTTC.

The chain recombines TRBV7-6 with TRBJ2-7; TRBD1 might be the D (6 bases). CDR1 is SGHVS, CDR2 FNYEAQ, per germline. V was cut by 2 bases and J by 1 base, with 18 bases left in between. CDR3 length equals 17 residues. The CDR3 is CASSLRFPGQGSYEQYF. DNA for the CDR3: TGTGCCAGCAGCTTACGATTTCCGGGACAAGGGTCCTACGAGCAGTACTTC.

About this clone itself: The same CDR3 also results from other DNA sequences found in this sample. The rearrangement joins TRBV4-2 to TRBJ1-2; TRBD1 is a possible D gene (5 bases). Germline assignment: CDR1 LGHNA and CDR2 YNFKEQ. This CDR3 spans 13 amino acids. Trimming removed 0 bases at V and 3 bases at J, with 5 bases between. The DNA for the CDR3 is TGTGCCAGCAGCCAAGACAGGGACTATGGCTACACCTTC. Translated: CASSQDRDYGYTF.

The CDR3 reads CASSYGVTGRSEQYF. The CDR3 DNA follows: TGTGCCAGCAGTTACGGAGTGACAGGGAGAAGCGAGCAGTACTTC. This chain links TRBV6-5 with TRBJ2-7; 7 positions agree with TRBD1. V shed 2 bases, J shed 6 bases, and the junction held 10 bases outside the gene matches. CDR3 length equals 15 residues. Germline V gives CDR1 MNHEY, CDR2 SVGAGI.

The chain uses TRBV3-1 (or the pseudogene TRBV3-2) and TRBJ2-7; perhaps TRBD1 as D (6 bases). Germline assignment: CDR1 LGHDT and CDR2 YNNKEL (reference sequence). There are 13 residues in the CDR3. V lost 10 bases and J 3 bases, leaving 16 bases between the germline ends. For the CDR3, the DNA is TGTGCCACCATCGATGAGGACAGCTACGAGCAGTACTTC. Translation gives CATIDEDSYEQYF.

This sequence joins TRBV30 and TRBJ2-7; D is unclear. This CDR3 region has 13 residues. V lost 2 bases, J lost 4 bases, and 12 bases lay in between. The germline V gene has CDR1 GTSNPN and CDR2 SVGIG (reference sequence). This CDR3 is CAWSSQAPYEQYF. The CDR3 DNA is TGTGCCTGGAGTTCGCAGGCACCTTACGAGCAGTACTTC.

The V call is TRBV5-6, the J call TRBJ2-1; 9 nucleotides line up with TRBD2. The V gene's germline CDR1 is SGHDT and CDR2 YYEEEE. This CDR3 is 16 amino acids long. V dropped 0 bases and J dropped 8; count of bases not matched to a gene: 9. As DNA, the CDR3 is TGTGCCAGCAGCTTGGTGACTAGCGGACGTCGGTATGAGCAGTTCTTC. The encoded protein is CASSLVTSGRRYEQFF.